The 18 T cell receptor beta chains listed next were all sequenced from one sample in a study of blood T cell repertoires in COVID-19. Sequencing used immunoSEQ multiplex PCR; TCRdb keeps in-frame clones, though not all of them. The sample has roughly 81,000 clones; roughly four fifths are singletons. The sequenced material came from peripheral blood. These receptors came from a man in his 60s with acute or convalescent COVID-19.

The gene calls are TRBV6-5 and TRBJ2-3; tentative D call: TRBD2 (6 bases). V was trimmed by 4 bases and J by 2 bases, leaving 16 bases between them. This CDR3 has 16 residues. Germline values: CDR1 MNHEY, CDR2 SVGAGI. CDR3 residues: CASSLRGAGFTDTQYF. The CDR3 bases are TGTGCCAGCAGTTTGAGGGGCGCGGGGTTCACAGATACGCAGTATTTT.

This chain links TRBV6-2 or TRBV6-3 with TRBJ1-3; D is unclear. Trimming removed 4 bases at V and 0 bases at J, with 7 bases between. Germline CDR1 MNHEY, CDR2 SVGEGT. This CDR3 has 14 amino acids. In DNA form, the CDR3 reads TGTGCCAGCAGTTTGGGGAGCTCTGGAAACACCATATATTTT. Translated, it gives CASSLGSSGNTIYF.

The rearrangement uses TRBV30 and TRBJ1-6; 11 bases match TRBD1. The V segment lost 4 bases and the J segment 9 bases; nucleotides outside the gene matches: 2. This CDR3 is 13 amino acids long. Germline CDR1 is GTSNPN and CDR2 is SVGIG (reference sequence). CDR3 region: CAWTGQGGSPLHF. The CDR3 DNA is TGTGCCTGGACGGGACAGGGGGGTTCACCCCTCCACTTT.

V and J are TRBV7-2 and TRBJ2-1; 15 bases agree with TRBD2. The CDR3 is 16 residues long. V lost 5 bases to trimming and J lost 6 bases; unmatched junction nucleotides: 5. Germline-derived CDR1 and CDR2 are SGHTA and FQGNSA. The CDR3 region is CASSQMGLAGGNEQFF. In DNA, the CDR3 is TGTGCCAGCAGCCAAATGGGACTAGCGGGGGGCAATGAGCAGTTCTTC.

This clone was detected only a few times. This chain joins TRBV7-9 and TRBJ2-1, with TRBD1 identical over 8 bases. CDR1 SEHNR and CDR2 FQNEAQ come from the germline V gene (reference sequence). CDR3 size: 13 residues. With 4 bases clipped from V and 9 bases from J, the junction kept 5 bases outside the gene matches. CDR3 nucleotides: TGTGCCAGCAGCTCTACAGGGGGTGCTGAGCAGTTCTTC. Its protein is CASSSTGGAEQFF.

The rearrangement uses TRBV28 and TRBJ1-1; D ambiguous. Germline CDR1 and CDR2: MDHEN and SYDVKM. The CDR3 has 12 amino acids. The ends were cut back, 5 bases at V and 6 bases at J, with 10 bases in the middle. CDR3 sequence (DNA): TGTGCCAGCAGTAAGGAGGCGGCTGAAGCTTTCTTT. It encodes CASSKEAAEAFF.

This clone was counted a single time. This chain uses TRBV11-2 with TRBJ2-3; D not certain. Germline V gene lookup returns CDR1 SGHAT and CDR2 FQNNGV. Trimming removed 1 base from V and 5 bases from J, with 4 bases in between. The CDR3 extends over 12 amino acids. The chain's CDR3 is CASSLAVDTQYF. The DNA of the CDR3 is TGTGCCAGCAGCTTAGCGGTAGATACGCAGTATTTT.

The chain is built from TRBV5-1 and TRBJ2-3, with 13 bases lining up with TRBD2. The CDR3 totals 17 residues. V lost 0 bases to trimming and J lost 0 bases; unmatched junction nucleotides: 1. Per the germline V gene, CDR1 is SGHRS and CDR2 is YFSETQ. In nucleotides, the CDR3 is TGCGCCAGCAGCTTGGGGGGACTAGCGGGAAGCACAGATACGCAGTATTTT. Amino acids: CASSLGGLAGSTDTQYF.

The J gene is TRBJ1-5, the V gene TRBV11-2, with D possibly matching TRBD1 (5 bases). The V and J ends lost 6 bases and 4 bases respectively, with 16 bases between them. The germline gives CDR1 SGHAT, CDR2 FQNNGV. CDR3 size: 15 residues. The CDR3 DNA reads TGTGCCAGCAGTCCAGAGGAGGGGTCTAATCAGCCCCAGCATTTT. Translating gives CASSPEEGSNQPQHF.

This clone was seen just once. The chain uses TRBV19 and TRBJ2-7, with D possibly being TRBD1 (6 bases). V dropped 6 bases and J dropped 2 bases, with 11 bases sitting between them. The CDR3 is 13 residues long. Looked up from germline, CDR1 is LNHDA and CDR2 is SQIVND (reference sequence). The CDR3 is CASSFDRTYEQYF. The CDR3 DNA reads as TGTGCCAGTAGCTTCGACAGGACCTACGAGCAGTACTTC.

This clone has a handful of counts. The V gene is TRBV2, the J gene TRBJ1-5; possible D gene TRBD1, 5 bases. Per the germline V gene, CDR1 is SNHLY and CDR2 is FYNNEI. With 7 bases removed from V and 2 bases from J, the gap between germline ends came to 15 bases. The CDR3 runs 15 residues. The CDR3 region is CASKWGDEGNQPQHF. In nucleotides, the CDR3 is TGTGCCAGCAAGTGGGGGGATGAAGGCAATCAGCCCCAGCATTTT.

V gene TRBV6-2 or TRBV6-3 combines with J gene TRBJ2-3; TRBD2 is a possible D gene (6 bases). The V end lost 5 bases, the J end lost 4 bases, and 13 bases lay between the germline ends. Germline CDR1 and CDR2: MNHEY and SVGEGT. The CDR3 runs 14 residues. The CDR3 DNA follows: TGTGCCAGCAGTGACACCGGCGGGGCAGATACGCAGTATTTT. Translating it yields CASSDTGGADTQYF.

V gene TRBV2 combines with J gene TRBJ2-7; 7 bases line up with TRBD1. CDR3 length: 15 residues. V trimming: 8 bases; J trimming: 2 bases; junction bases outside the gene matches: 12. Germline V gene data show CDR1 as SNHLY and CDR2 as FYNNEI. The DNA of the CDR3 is TGTGCCAGCCGAACAGGGGCCGCACGGACCTACGAGCAGTACTTC. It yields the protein CASRTGAARTYEQYF.

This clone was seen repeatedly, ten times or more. The CDR3 region has the DNA TGTGCCAGCAGTTTATCGGCCTCCAATCAGCCCCAGCATTTT. Translating it yields CASSLSASNQPQHF. The chain links TRBV27 to TRBJ1-5, with D uncertain. Germline V lookup: CDR1 MNHEY, CDR2 SMNVEV (reference sequence). The V and J ends lost 0 bases and 3 bases respectively, with 6 bases between them. The CDR3 contains 14 residues.

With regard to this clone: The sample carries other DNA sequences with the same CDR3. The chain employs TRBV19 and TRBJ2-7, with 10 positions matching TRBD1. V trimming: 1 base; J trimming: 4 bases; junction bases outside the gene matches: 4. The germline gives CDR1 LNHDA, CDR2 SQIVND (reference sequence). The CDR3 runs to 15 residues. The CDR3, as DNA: TGTGCCAGTAGTATAGCCGAGGGACAGGGGTACGAGCAGTACTTC. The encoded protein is CASSIAEGQGYEQYF.

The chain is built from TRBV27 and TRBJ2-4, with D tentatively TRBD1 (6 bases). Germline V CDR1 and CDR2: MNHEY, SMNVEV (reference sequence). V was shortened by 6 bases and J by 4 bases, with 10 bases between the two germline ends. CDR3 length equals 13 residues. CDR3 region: CASSLDSKNIQYF. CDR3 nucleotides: TGTGCCAGCAGCCTGGACAGTAAAAACATTCAGTACTTC.

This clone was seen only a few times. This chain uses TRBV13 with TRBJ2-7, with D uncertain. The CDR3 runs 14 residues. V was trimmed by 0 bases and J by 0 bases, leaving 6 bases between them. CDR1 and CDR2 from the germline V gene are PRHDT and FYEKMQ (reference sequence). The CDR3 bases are TGTGCCAGCAGCTTAGGCCGGTACTCCTACGAGCAGTACTTC. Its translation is CASSLGRYSYEQYF.

The CDR3 loop reads CASSLGVGRFQETQYF. CDR3 bases: TGTGCCAGCAGCTTAGGAGTCGGCAGGTTCCAAGAGACCCAGTACTTC. V gene TRBV7-2 combines with J gene TRBJ2-5; D unresolved. Per the germline V gene, CDR1 is SGHTA and CDR2 is FQGNSA. V was shortened by 1 base and J by 1 base, with 13 bases between the two germline ends. The CDR3 runs to 16 residues.